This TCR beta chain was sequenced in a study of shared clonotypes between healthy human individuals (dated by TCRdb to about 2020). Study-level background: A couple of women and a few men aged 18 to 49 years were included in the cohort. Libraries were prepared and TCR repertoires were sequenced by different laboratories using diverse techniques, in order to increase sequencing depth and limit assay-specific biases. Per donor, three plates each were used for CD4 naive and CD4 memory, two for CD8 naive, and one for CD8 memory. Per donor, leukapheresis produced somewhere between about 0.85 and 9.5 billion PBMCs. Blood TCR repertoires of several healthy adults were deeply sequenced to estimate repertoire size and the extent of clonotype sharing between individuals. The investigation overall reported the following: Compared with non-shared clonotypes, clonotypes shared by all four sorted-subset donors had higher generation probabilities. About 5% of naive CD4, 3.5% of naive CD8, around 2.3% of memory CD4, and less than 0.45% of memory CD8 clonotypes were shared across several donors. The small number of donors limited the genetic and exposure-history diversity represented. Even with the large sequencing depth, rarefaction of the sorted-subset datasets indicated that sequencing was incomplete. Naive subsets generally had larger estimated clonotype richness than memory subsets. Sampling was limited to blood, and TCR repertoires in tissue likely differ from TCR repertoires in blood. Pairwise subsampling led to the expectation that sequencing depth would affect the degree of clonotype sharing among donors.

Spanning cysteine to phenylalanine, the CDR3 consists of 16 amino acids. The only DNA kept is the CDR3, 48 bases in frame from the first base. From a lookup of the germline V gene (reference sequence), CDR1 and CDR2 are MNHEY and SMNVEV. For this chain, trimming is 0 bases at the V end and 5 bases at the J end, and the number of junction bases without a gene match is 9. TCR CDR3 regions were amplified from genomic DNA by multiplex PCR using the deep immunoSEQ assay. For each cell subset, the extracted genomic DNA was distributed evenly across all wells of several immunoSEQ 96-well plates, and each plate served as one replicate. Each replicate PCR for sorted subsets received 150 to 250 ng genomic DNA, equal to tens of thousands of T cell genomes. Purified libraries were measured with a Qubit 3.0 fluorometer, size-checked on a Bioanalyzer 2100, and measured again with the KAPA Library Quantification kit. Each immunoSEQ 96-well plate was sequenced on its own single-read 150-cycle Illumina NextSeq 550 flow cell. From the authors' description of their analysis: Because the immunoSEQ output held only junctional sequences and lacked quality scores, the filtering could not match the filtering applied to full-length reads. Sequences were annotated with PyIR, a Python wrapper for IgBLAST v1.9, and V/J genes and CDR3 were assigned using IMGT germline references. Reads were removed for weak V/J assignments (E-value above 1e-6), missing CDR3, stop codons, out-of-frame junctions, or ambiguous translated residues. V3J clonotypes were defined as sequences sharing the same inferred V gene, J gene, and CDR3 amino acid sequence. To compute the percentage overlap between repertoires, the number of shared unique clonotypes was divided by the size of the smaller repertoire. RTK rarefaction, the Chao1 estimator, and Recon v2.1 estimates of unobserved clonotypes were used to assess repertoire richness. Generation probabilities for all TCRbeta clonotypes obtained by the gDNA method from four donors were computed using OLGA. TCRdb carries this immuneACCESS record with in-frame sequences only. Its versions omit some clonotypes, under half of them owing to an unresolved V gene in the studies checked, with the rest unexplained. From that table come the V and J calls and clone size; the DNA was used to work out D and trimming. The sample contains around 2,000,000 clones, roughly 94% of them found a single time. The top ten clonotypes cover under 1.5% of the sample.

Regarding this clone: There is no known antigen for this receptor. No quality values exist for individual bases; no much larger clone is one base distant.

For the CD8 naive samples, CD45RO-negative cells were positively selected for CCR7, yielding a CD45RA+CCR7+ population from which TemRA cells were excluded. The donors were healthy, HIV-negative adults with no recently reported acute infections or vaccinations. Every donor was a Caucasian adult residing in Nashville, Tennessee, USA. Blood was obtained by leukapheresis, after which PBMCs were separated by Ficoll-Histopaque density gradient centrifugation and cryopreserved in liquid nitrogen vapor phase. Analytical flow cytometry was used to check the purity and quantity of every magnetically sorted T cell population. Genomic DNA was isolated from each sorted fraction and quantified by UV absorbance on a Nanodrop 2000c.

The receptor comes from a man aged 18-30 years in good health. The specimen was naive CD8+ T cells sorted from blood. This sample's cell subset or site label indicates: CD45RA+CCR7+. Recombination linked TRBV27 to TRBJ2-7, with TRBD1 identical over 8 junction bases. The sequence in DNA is TGTGCCAGCAGTTTATCCGGCAGGGGGCTATCCCACGAGCAGTACTTC. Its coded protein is CASSLSGRGLSHEQYF.